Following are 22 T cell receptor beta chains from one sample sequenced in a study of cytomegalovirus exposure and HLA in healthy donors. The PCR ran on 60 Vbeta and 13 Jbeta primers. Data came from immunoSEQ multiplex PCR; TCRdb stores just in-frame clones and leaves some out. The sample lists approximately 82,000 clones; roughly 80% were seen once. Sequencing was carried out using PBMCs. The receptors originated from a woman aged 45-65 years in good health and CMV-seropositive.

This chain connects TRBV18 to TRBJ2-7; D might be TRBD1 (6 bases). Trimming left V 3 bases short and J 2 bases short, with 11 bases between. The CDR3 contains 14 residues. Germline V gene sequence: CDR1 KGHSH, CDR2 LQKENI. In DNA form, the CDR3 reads TGTGCCAGCTCACCCCGGACAGAAGCCTACGAGCAGTACTTC. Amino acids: CASSPRTEAYEQYF. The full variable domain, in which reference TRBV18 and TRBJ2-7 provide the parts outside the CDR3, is NAGVMQNPRHLVRRRGQEARLRCSPMKGHSHVYWYRQLPEEGLKFMVYLQKENIIDESGMPKERFSAEFPKEGPSILRIQQVVRGDSAAYFCASSPRTEAYEQYFGPGTRLTVT.

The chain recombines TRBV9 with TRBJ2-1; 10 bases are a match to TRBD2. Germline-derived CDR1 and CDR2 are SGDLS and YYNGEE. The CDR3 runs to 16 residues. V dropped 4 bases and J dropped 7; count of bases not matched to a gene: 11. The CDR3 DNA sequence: TGTGCCAGCAGCCTAACCCCACTAGCGGGAAGGAATGAGCAGTTCTTC. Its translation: CASSLTPLAGRNEQFF.

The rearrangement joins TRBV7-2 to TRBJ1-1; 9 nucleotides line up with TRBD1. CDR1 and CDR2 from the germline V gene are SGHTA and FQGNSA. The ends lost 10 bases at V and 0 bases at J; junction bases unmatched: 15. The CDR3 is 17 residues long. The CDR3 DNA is TGTGCCACCCTTATATCGGGACAGGGTCGTTTGAACACTGAAGCTTTCTTT. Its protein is CATLISGQGRLNTEAFF.

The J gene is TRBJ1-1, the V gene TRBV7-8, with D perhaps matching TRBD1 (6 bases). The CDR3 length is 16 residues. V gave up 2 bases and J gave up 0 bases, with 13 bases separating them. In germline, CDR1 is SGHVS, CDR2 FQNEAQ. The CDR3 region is CASSLSHGQLNTEAFF. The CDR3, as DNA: TGTGCCAGCAGCTTATCCCACGGACAGCTGAACACTGAAGCTTTCTTT.

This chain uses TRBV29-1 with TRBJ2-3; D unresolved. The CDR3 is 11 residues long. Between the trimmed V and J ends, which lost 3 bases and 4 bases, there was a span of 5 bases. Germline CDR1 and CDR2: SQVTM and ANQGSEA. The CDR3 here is CSVEAPDTQYF. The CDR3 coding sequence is TGCAGCGTTGAGGCCCCAGATACGCAGTATTTT.

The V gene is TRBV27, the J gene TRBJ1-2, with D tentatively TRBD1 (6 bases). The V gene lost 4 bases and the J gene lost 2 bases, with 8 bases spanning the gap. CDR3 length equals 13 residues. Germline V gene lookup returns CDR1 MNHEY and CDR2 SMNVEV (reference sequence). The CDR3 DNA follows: TGTGCCAGCAGTTCGGACAGCAACTATGGCTACACCTTC. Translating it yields CASSSDSNYGYTF.

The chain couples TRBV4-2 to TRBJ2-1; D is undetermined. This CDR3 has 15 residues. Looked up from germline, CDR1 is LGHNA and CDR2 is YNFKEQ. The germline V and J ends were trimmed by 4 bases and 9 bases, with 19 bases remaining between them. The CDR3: CASSPHDRSSIEQFF. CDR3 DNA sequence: TGTGCCAGCAGCCCGCATGATAGGAGTAGTATTGAGCAGTTCTTC.

CDR3 nucleotides: TGTGCCTGGAGGGCGGGAGGGGAAAATGAGCAGTTCTTC. As protein: CAWRAGGENEQFF. V gene TRBV30 combines with J gene TRBJ2-1, with TRBD2 matching 9 bases. The J segment lost 7 bases and the V segment lost 3 bases, leaving 4 bases of the junction unmatched. The CDR3 totals 13 residues. CDR1 is GTSNPN, CDR2 SVGIG, per germline (reference sequence).

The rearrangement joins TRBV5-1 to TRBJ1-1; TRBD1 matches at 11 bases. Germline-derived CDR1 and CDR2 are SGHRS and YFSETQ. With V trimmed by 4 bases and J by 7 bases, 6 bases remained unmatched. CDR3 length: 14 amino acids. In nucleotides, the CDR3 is TGCGCCAGCAGCCAAGGACAGGGGGCGGGTGAAGCTTTCTTT. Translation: CASSQGQGAGEAFF.

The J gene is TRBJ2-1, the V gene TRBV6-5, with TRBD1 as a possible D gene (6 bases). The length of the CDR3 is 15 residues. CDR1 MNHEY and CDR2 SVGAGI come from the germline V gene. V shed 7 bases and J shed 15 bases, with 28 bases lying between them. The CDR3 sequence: CASKLNGQSPLTLFF. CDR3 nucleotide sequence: TGTGCCAGCAAGCTGAACGGACAGTCCCCCCTGACCTTGTTCTTC.

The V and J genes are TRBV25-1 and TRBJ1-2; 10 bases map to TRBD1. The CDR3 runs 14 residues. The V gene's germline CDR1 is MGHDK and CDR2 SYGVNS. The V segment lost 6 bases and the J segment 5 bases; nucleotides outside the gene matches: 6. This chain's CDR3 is CASSSGTGAYGYTF. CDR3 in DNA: TGTGCCAGCAGCTCCGGGACAGGGGCATATGGCTACACCTTC.

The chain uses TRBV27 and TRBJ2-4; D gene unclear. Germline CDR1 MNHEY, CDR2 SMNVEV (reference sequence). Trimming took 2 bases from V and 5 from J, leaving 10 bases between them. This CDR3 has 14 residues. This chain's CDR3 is CASSLRQTQNIQYF. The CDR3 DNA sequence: TGTGCCAGCAGTTTAAGACAAACTCAAAACATTCAGTACTTC.

CDR3 sequence reads: CASGPDRGPYTEAFF. CDR3 bases: TGTGCCAGCGGCCCCGACAGGGGACCTTACACTGAAGCTTTCTTT. The genes are TRBV28 and TRBJ1-1, with 8 bases that match TRBD1. Germline V gives CDR1 MDHEN, CDR2 SYDVKM. The trim removed 8 bases at V and 3 bases at J, leaving 11 bases unmatched. This CDR3 is built from 15 residues.

CDR3 DNA sequence: TGTGCCAGCAGTTGGGGAGGTAGCCAGGGGGCAGATACGCAGTATTTT. Its translation: CASSWGGSQGADTQYF. This chain joins TRBV6-5 and TRBJ2-3; possibly TRBD1 for D (7 bases). The germline V and J ends were trimmed by 4 bases and 4 bases, with 18 bases remaining between them. This CDR3 is built from 16 residues. Germline loops: CDR1 MNHEY, CDR2 SVGAGI.

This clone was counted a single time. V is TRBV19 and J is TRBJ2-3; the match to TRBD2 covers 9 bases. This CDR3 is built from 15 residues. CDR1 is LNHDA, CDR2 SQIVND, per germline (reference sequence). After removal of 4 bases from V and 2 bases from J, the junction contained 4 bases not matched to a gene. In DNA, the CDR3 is TGTGCCAGTAGTAATAGCGGGAGTTTCACAGATACGCAGTATTTT. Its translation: CASSNSGSFTDTQYF.

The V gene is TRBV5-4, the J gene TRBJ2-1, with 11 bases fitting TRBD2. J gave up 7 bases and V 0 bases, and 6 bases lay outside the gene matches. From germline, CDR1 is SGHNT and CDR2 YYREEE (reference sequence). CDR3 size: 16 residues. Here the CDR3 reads CASSLVGTSGLNEQFF. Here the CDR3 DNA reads TGTGCCAGCAGCTTGGTAGGGACTAGCGGTCTAAATGAGCAGTTCTTC.

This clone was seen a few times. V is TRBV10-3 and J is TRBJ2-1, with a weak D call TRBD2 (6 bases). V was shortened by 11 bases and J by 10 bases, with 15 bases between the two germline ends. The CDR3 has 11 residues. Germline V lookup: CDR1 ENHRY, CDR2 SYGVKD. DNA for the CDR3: TGTGCCGTGGGGACTTACAGGGAGCAGTTCTTC. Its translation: CAVGTYREQFF.

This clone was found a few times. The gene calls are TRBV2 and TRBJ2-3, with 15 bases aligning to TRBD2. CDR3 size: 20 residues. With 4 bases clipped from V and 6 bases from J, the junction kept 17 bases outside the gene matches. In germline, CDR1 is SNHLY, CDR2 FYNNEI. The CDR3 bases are TGTGCCAGCAGTGCAAGGACTAGCGGGAGGGCCATCAGGGATCGGGATACGCAGTATTTT. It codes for CASSARTSGRAIRDRDTQYF.

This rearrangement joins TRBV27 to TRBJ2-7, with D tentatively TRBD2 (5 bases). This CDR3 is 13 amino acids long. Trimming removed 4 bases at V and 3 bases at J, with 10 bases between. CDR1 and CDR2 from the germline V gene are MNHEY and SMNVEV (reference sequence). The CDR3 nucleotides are TGTGCCAGCAGTTCGACTATTCTCTACGAGCAGTACTTC. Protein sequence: CASSSTILYEQYF.

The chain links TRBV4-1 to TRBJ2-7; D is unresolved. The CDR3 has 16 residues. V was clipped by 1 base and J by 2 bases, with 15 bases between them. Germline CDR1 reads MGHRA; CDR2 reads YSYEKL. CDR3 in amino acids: CASSQVSTSTAYEQYF. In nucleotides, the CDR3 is TGCGCCAGCAGCCAAGTATCGACAAGTACTGCCTACGAGCAGTACTTC.

DNA of the CDR3: TGTGCCATCGGGGGACAGGGTGATCAGCCCCAGCATTTT. It codes for CAIGGQGDQPQHF. The V gene is TRBV10-3, the J gene TRBJ1-5; 9 bases fit TRBD1. V shed 8 bases, J shed 5 bases, and the junction held 4 bases outside the gene matches. CDR1 and CDR2 (germline): ENHRY, SYGVKD. The CDR3 consists of 13 residues.

Here the CDR3 DNA reads TGTGCCAGCAGTGAATTGGGACAGGGGGCAACAGATACGCAGTATTTT. Protein sequence: CASSELGQGATDTQYF. The chain joins TRBV25-1 to TRBJ2-3; TRBD1 matches at 12 bases. The V gene's germline CDR1 is MGHDK and CDR2 SYGVNS. The V gene end was trimmed by 1 base and the J gene end by 3 bases; junction bases not matched to a gene: 2. There are 16 residues in the CDR3.